The present entry profiles one T cell receptor beta chain with its context. The source of the sample is a study of T cell changes during pregnancy in multiple sclerosis. This CDR3 contains 16 residues. Germline trimming cut 3 bases from V and 6 bases from J; bases unmatched to any gene: 10. CDR1 is SGHVS, CDR2 FNYEAQ, per germline. Some clones are missing from TCRdb's copy, which holds only in-frame ones; the method was immunoSEQ multiplex PCR. Among tens of thousands of clones listed, around 89% were seen once. The receptor comes from a female donor in good health, enrolled as a control in a pregnancy study. The sample consisted of CD8+ T cells from peripheral blood mononuclear cells, taken after pregnancy. The V gene is TRBV7-6, the J gene TRBJ1-5; 8 nucleotides line up with TRBD1. CDR3: CASSLGQGAESQPQHF. The CDR3 bases are TGTGCCAGCAGCTTGGGGCAGGGGGCGGAAAGTCAGCCCCAGCATTTT.